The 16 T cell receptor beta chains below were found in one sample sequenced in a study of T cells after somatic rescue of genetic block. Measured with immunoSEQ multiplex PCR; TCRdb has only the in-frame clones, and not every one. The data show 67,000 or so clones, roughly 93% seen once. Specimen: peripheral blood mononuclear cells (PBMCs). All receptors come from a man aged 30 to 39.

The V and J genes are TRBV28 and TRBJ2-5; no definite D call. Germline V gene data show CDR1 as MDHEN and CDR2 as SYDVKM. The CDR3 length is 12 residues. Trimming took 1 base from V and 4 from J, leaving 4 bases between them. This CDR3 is CASSLYGETQYF. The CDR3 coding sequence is TGTGCCAGCAGTTTATATGGAGAGACCCAGTACTTC. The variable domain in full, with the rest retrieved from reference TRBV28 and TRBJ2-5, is DVKVTQSSRYLVKRTGEKVFLECVQDMDHENMFWYRQDPGLGLRLIYFSYDVKMKEKGDIPEGYSVSREKKERFSLILESASTNQTSMYLCASSLYGETQYFGPGTRLLVL.

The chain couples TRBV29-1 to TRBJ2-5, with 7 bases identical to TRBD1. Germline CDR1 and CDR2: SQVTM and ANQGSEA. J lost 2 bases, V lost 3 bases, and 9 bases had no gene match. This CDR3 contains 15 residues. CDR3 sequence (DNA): TGCAGCGTTGAGAATCTGGCCAGGGGGCAAGAGACCCAGTACTTC. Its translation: CSVENLARGQETQYF.

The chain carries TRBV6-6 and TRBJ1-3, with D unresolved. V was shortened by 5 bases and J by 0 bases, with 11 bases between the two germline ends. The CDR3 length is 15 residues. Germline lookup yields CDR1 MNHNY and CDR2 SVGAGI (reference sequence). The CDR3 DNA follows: TGTGCCAGCAGTCGTCCGATACTCTCTGGAAACACCATATATTTT. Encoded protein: CASSRPILSGNTIYF.

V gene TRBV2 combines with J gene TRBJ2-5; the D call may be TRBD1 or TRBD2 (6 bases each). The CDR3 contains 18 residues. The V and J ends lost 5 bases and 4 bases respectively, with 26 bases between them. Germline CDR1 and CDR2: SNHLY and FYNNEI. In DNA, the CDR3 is TGTGCCAGCAGTCCAGGGGAACCTTGGGGGGCTACGCGAGAGACCCAGTACTTC. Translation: CASSPGEPWGATRETQYF.

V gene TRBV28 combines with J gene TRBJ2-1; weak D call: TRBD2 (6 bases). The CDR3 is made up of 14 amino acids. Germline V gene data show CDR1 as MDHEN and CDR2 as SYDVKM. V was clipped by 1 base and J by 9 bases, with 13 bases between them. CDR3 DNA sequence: TGTGCCAGCAGTTTATCCGGGAGTTTACGTGAGCAGTTCTTC. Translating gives CASSLSGSLREQFF.

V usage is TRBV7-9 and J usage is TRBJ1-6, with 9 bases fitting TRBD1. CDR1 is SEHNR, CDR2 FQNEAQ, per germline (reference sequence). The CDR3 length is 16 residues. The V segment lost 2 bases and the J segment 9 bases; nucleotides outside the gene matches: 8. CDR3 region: CASSLMGTGMGSPLHF. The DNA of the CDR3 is TGTGCCAGCAGCTTAATGGGGACAGGGATGGGTTCACCCCTCCACTTT.

The CDR3 DNA is TGTGCCTGGAGTGTCCTAAACGACCTACTAGCGGGGGGCACAGATACGCAGTATTTT. It translates to CAWSVLNDLLAGGTDTQYF. This sequence joins TRBV30 and TRBJ2-3, with 11 bases lining up with TRBD2. CDR1 is GTSNPN, CDR2 SVGIG, per germline (reference sequence). The CDR3 is made up of 19 amino acids. The J segment lost 1 base and the V segment lost 0 bases, leaving 12 bases of the junction unmatched.

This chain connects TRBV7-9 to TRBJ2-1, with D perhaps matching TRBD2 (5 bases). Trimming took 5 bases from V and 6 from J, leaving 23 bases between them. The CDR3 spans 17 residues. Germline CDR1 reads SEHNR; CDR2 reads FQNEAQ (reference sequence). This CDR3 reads CASSIKEANRPSNEQFF. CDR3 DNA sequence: TGTGCCAGCAGCATAAAGGAGGCCAATCGACCCTCCAATGAGCAGTTCTTC. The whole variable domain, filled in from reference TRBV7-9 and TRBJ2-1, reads DTGVSQNPRHKITKRGQNVTFRCDPISEHNRLYWYRQTLGQGPEFLTYFQNEAQLEKSRLLSDRFSAERPKGSFSTLEIQRTEQGDSAMYLCASSIKEANRPSNEQFFGPGTRLTVL.

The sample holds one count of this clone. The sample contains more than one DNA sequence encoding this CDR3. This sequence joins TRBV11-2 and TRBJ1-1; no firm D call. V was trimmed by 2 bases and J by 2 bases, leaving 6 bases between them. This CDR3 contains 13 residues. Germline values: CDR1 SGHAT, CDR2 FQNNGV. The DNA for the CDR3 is TGTGCCAGCAGCTTATCGGTTAACACTGAAGCTTTCTTT. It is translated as CASSLSVNTEAFF.

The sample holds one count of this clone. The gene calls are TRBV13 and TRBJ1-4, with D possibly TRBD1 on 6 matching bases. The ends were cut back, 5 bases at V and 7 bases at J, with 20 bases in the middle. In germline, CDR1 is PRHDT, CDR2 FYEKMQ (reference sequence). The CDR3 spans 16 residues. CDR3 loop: CASSKDRDIGSEKLFF. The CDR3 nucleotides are TGTGCCAGCAGCAAAGACCGGGACATCGGAAGTGAAAAACTGTTTTTT.

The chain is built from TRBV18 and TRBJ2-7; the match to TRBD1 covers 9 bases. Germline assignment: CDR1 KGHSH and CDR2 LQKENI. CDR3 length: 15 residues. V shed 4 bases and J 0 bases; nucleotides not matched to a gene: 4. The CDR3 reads CASSQQGAASYEQYF. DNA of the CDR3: TGTGCCAGCTCACAACAGGGGGCGGCCTCCTACGAGCAGTACTTC.

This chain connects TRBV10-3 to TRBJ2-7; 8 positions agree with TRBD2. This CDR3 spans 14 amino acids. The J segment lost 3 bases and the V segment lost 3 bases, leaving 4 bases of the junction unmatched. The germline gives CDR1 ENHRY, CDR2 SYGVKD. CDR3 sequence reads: CAISDQTSDYEQYF. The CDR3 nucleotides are TGTGCCATCAGTGACCAGACTAGCGACTACGAGCAGTACTTC.

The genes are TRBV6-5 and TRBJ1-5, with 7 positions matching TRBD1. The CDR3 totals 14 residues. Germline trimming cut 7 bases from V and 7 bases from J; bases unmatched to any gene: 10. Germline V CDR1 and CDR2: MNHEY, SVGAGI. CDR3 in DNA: TGTGCCAGCACAGGGGGGGGAACAGGGCAGCCCCAGCATTTT. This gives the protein CASTGGGTGQPQHF.

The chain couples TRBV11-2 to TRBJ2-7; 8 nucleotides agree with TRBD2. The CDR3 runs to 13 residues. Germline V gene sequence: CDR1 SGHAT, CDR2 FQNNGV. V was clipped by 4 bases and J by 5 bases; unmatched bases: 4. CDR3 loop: CASSSGRANEQYF. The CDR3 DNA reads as TGTGCCAGCAGCTCCGGGAGGGCCAACGAGCAGTACTTC. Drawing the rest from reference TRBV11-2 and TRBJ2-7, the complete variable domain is EAGVAQSPRYKIIEKRQSVAFWCNPISGHATLYWYQQILGQGPKLLIQFQNNGVVDDSQLPKDRFSAERLKGVDSTLKIQPAKLEDSAVYLCASSSGRANEQYFGPGTRLTVT.

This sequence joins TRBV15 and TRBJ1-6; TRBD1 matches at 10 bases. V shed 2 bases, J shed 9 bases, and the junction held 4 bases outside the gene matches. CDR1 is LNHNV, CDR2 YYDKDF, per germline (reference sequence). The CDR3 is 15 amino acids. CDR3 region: CATSRSGTGASPLHF. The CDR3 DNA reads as TGTGCCACCAGCAGATCCGGGACAGGGGCTTCACCCCTCCACTTT.

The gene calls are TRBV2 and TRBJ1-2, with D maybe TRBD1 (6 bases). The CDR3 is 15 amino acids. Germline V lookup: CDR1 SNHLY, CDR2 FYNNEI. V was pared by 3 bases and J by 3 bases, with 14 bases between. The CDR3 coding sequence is TGTGCCAGCAGTGATAGTGCAGGGACACACTATGGCTACACCTTC. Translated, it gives CASSDSAGTHYGYTF.